This TCR beta chain was captured in a study of cytomegalovirus exposure and HLA in healthy donors. Study conclusions and caveats: Reports credit the classifier with highly specific, highly sensitive diagnosis of cytomegalovirus status. The study recorded 164 TCR beta chains that were cytomegalovirus-associated.

Profiled with immunoSEQ multiplex PCR; TCRdb holds only in-frame clones, not every one. Here the sample spans about 120,000 clones, 90% to 97% being singletons. CDR3 length equals 12 residues. In germline, CDR1 is MDHEN, CDR2 SYDVKM. V lost 6 bases to trimming and J lost 6 bases, with 9 bases between them. As concerns this clone: The target antigen is unknown.

Sample: PBMCs. The origin of this receptor is a man between 18 and 35 years old in good health and CMV-seronegative. This chain joins TRBV28 and TRBJ1-5; D is perhaps TRBD1 (6 bases). The CDR3 DNA is TGTGCCAGCAGCACAGGGTTTCAGCCCCAGCATTTT. Protein sequence: CASSTGFQPQHF.